This T cell receptor (beta chain) appears in the sequencing data of a study of T-cell reconstitution after alpha-beta-depleted transplantation in children. Trimming took off 0 bases at V and 15 bases at J, with 15 bases between the two ends. CDR1 and CDR2 from the germline V gene are LGHNA and YNFKEQ. The CDR3 consists of 13 residues. Preparation of the TCRbeta library used unique molecular identifiers. TCRdb passed the PCR reads through MiXCR, listing each CDR3 protein once. The table shows 350,000 to 450,000 distinct CDR3 sequences, with less than 15% occurring only once. The clonotype originates from a human donor who donated a stem cell graft to a child with Fanconi anemia. V and J are TRBV4-2 and TRBJ2-4; D gene unclear. Sequenced material: PBMCs, taken from the stem cell graft. CDR3 amino acids: CASSQDQYSVRYF. The CDR3 DNA sequence: TGTGCCAGCAGCCAAGATCAGTACAGCGTTCGGTACTTC.